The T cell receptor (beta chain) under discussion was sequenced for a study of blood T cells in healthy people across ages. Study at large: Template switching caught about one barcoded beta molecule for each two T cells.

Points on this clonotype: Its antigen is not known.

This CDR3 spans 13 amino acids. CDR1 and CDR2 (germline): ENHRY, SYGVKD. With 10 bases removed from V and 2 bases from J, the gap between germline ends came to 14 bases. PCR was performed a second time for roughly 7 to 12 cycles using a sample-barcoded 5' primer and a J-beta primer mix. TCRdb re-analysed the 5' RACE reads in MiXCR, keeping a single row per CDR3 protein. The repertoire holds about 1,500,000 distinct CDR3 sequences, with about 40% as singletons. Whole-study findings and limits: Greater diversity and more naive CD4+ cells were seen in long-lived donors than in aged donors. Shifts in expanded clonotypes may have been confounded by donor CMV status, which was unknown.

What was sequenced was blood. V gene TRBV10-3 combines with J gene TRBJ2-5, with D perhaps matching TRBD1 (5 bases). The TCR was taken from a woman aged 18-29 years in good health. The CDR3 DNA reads TGTGCCACCCAGGGAAGGGAACAAGAGACCCAGTACTTC. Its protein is CATQGREQETQYF.